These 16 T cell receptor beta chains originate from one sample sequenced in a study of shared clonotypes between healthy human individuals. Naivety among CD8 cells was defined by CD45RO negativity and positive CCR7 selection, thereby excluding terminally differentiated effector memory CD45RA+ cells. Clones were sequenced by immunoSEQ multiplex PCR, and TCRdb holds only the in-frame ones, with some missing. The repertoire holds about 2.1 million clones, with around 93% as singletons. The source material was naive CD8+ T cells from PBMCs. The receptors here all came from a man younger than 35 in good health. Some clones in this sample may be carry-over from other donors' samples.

In DNA form, the CDR3 reads TGCAGCGTGGAGGGACTACTTTACAATGAGCAGTTCTTC. Translating it yields CSVEGLLYNEQFF. The chain uses TRBV29-1 and TRBJ2-1; 7 bases match TRBD2. The germline CDR1 and CDR2 sequences are SQVTM and ANQGSEA. The ends lost 6 bases at V and 4 bases at J; junction bases unmatched: 6. CDR3 length: 13 amino acids.

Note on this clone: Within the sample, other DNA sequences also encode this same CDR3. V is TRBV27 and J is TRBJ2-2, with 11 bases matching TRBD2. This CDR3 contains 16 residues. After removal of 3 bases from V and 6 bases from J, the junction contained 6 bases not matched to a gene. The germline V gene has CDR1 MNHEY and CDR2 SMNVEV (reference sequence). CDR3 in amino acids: CASSLVLAGGPGELFF. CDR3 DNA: TGTGCCAGCAGTTTGGTGCTAGCGGGAGGACCCGGGGAGCTGTTTTTT.

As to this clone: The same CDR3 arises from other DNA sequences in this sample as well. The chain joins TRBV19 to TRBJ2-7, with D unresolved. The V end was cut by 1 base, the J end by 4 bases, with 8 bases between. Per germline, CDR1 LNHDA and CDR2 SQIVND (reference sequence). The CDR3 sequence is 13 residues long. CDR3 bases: TGTGCCAGTAGTATAGGCGTCCCTTACGAGCAGTACTTC. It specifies CASSIGVPYEQYF.

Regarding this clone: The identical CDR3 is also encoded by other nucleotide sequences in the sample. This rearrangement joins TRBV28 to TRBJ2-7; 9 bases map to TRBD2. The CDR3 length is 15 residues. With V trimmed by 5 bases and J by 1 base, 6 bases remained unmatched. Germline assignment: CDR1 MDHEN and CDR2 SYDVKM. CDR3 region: CASSPRLAESYEQYF. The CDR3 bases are TGTGCCAGCAGTCCCAGACTAGCGGAATCCTACGAGCAGTACTTC.

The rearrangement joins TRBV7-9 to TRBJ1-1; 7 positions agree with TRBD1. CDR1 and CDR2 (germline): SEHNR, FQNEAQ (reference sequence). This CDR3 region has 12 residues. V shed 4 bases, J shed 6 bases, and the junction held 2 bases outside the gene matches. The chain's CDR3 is CASSSTGSEAFF. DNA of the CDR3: TGTGCCAGCAGCTCGACAGGGTCTGAAGCTTTCTTT.

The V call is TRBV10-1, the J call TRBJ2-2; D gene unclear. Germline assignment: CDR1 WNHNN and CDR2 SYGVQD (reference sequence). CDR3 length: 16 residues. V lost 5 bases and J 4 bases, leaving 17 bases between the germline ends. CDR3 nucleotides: TGCGCCAGCAGTCGAGCCCCAGAGACGGGCACCGGGGAGCTGTTTTTT. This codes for CASSRAPETGTGELFF.

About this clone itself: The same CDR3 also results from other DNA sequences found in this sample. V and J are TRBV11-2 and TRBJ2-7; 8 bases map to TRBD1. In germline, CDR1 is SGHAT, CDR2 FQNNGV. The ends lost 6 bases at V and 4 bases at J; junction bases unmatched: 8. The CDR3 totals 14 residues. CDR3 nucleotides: TGTGCCAGCAGTGGACGGACAGGGACTTACGAGCAGTACTTC. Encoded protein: CASSGRTGTYEQYF.

CDR3 nucleotides: TGTGCCAGCAGTTTATTGGCAGGGGTAGGTTATGGCTACACCTTC. This encodes CASSLLAGVGYGYTF. The J gene is TRBJ1-2, the V gene TRBV28; perhaps TRBD1 as D (6 bases). This CDR3 has 15 amino acids. Germline V gene data show CDR1 as MDHEN and CDR2 as SYDVKM. Deletions cut 1 base from V and 5 bases from J, with 14 bases between.

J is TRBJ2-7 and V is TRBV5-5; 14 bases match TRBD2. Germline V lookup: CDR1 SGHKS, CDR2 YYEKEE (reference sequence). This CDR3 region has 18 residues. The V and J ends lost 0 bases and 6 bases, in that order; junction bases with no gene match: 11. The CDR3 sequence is CASSLALNLGLAGAEQYF. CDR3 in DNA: TGTGCCAGCAGCTTGGCCTTAAACTTGGGACTAGCGGGAGCCGAGCAGTACTTC.

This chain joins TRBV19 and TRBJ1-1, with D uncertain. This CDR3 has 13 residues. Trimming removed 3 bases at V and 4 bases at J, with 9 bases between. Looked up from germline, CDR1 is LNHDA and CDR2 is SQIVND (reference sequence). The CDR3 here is CASSMLRSTEAFF. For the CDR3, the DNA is TGTGCCAGTAGTATGCTGAGGTCCACTGAAGCTTTCTTT.

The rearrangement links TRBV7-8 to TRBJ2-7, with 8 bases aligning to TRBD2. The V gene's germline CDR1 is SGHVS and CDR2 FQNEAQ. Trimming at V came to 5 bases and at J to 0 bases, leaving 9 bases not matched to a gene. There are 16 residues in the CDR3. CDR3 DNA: TGTGCCAGCAGCCCCCCCGGGGGGGAGCACTCCTACGAGCAGTACTTC. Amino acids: CASSPPGGEHSYEQYF.

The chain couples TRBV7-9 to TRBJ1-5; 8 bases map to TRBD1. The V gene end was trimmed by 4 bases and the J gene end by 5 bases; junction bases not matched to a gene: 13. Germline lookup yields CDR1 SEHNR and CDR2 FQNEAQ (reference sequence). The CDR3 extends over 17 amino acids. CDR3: CASSSDAGTGLDQPQHF. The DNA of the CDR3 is TGTGCCAGCAGCTCAGACGCCGGGACAGGCCTGGATCAGCCCCAGCATTTT.

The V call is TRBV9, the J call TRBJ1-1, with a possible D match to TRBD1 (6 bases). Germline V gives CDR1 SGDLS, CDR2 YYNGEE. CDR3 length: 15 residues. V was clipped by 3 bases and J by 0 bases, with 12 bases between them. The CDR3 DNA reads TGTGCCAGCAGCGCCTTACAGGGAATGAACACTGAAGCTTTCTTT. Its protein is CASSALQGMNTEAFF.

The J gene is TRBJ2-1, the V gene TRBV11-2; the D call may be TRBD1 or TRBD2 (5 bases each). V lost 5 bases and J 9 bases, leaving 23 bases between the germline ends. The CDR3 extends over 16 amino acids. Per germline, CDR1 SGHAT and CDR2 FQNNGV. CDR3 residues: CASSAETGTPTGEQFF. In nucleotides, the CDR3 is TGTGCCAGCAGCGCTGAAACCGGGACCCCCACCGGTGAGCAGTTCTTC.

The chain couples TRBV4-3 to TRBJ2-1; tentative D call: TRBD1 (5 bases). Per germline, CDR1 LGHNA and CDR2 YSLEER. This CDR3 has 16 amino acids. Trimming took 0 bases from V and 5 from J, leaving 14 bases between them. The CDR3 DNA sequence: TGCGCCAGCAGCCAAGATGGGGCCACGGATAACAATGAGCAGTTCTTC. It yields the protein CASSQDGATDNNEQFF.

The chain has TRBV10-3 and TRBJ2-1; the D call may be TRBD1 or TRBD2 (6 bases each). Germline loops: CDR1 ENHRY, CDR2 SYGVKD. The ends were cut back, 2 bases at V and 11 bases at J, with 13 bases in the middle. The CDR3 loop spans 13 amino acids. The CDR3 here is CAISERGEHQQFF. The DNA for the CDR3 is TGTGCCATCAGTGAGAGGGGGGAGCACCAGCAGTTCTTC.